This T cell receptor beta chain is from a study of shared clonotypes between healthy human individuals. Assay: immunoSEQ multiplex PCR; the TCRdb copy retains only in-frame clones and omits some. The sample lists around 2.3 million clones, approximately 96% occurring once. J gave up 3 bases and V 2 bases, and 7 bases lay outside the gene matches. CDR3 length: 16 residues. Germline V gene data show CDR1 as SGHVT and CDR2 as SQSDAQ. The sequence was collected from a man aged 18 to 29 in good health. The chain couples TRBV7-4 to TRBJ1-3, with 7 bases fitting TRBD1. Sequenced input: naive CD4+ T cells sorted from blood. Noted subset: CD45RA+ positively selected. The CDR3 region is CASSLFGAGGGNTIYF. The CDR3 bases are TGTGCCAGCAGCTTATTCGGGGCAGGGGGTGGAAACACCATATATTTT.